The clone carrying this T cell receptor (beta chain) was counted at least ten times. What it binds is not known. The CDR3 covers 16 residues. Per germline, CDR1 DFQATT and CDR2 SNEGSKA (reference sequence). The ends were cut back, 0 bases at V and 0 bases at J, with 13 bases in the middle. The sample belongs to a study of T cells in Graves' hyperthyroidism and ophthalmopathy. Stability of Graves' hyperthyroidism was defined as absent ophthalmopathy progression within 18 months. Fresh 10 ml peripheral blood yielded PBMCs. Amplified TCR beta CDR3 regions came from RNA transcripts. The HTBI primer set was used in a first-round RT-PCR of the TCR CDR3. Each CDR3 protein gets one entry after TCRdb re-called the multiplex PCR reads with MiXCR. The data show 90,000 to 120,000 distinct CDR3 sequences, with 15% to 20% seen just once and 35% to 50% held by the top ten. The study's findings and limits: In validation, the model predicted ophthalmopathy. These predictions came a median about 6.5 months before onset. Blood also contained most expanded thyroid clonotypes above 0.001.

The source material was blood. The sequence was obtained from a woman in her fifties or sixties with Graves' hyperthyroidism. The chain has TRBV20-1 and TRBJ2-3; D is possibly TRBD2 (5 bases). The CDR3: CSARDREIPSTDTQYF. DNA of the CDR3: TGCAGTGCTAGAGATAGGGAGATACCTAGCACAGATACGCAGTATTTT.